This passage covers 6 T cell receptor beta chains from one sample sequenced in a study of OX40 agonist ivuxolimab in advanced cancers. Profiling relied on immunoSEQ multiplex PCR, and the TCRdb table lists in-frame clones only, not all of them. The sample lists tens of thousands of clones; around 90% were seen once. The material sequenced was CD4+ or CD8+ T cells sorted from blood, taken in a trial of the OX40 agonist ivuxolimab. The receptors were sampled from an adult with an advanced solid tumor such as melanoma, head and neck, liver or kidney cancer.

V gene TRBV28 combines with J gene TRBJ1-3, with D unresolved. The ends were cut back, 3 bases at V and 4 bases at J, with 10 bases in the middle. Germline V CDR1 and CDR2: MDHEN, SYDVKM. The CDR3 loop spans 14 amino acids. CDR3 coding DNA: TGTGCCAGCAGTTTTGAGGGCCCCGGAAACACCATATATTTT. Its protein is CASSFEGPGNTIYF. The entire variable domain, with the rest obtained from reference TRBV28 and TRBJ1-3, is as follows: DVKVTQSSRYLVKRTGEKVFLECVQDMDHENMFWYRQDPGLGLRLIYFSYDVKMKEKGDIPEGYSVSREKKERFSLILESASTNQTSMYLCASSFEGPGNTIYFGEGSWLTVV.

This chain links TRBV19 with TRBJ2-7, with D possibly TRBD1 on 6 matching bases. This CDR3 has 13 residues. The ends were cut back, 5 bases at V and 7 bases at J, with 15 bases in the middle. Germline lookup yields CDR1 LNHDA and CDR2 SQIVND (reference sequence). Here the CDR3 DNA reads TGTGCCAGTAGTGCCAGGGGCCCGGGGGAGCAGTACTTC. This sequence encodes CASSARGPGEQYF. The full variable domain, in which reference TRBV19 and TRBJ2-7 provide the parts outside the CDR3, is DGGITQSPKYLFRKEGQNVTLSCEQNLNHDAMYWYRQDPGQGLRLIYYSQIVNDFQKGDIAEGYSVSREKKESFPLTVTSAQKNPTAFYLCASSARGPGEQYFGPGTRLTVT.

The V call is TRBV7-2, the J call TRBJ1-2; 8 bases fit TRBD1. V shed 5 bases, J shed 8 bases, and the junction held 13 bases outside the gene matches. The CDR3 is 15 amino acids. Germline V CDR1 and CDR2: SGHTA, FQGNSA. The CDR3: CASSARQGWPNGYTF. DNA of the CDR3: TGTGCCAGCAGCGCCCGACAGGGGTGGCCCAACGGCTACACCTTC.

In DNA, the CDR3 is TGCAGCGTTGCTTTCGGGGCTAGCTCCTACAATGAGCAGTTCTTC. This sequence encodes CSVAFGASSYNEQFF. V and J are TRBV29-1 and TRBJ2-1; D is tentatively TRBD1 or TRBD2 (5 bases each). The CDR3 loop spans 15 amino acids. The V end lost 4 bases, the J end lost 0 bases, and 13 bases lay between the germline ends. Germline CDR1 is SQVTM and CDR2 is ANQGSEA.

The chain has TRBV28 and TRBJ1-2; D unclear. Germline CDR1 MDHEN, CDR2 SYDVKM. V was trimmed by 4 bases and J by 7 bases, leaving 10 bases between them. This CDR3 is built from 12 residues. CDR3 in DNA: TGTGCCAGCAGTTCTCGATACAGTGGCTACACCTTC. This encodes CASSSRYSGYTF.

This chain connects TRBV28 to TRBJ2-6, with D unclear. The CDR3 is 14 amino acids. Germline V gene lookup returns CDR1 MDHEN and CDR2 SYDVKM. The DNA of the CDR3 is TGTGCAACACGCCAGCTCTCTGGGGCCAACGTCCTGACTTTC. This codes for CATRQLSGANVLTF.